This T cell receptor beta chain comes out of a study of CD8+CD57+ T cells in acquired aplastic anemia. Study in general: Mean DNA quantity obtained from sorted CD4+ and CD8+ cells was around 3.2 ug.

In regard to this clonotype: What it recognizes is unknown.

General study results and limits: In CD8+ cells, Simpson's diversity showed no significant difference between patients and controls. Common to patients and controls were around 30 CD8+ CDR3 sequences.

For CDR3 and TCR beta VDJ profiling, genomic DNA was the template used. TCRdb used MiXCR to reprocess the reads, holding one entry per CDR3 protein. The sample has hundreds of thousands of distinct CDR3 sequences; around 82% are singletons. The CDR3 contains 15 residues. V was pared by 0 bases and J by 12 bases, with 21 bases between. Germline lookup yields CDR1 SGDLS and CDR2 YYNGEE. It was patients with CD8+CD57+ cell expansion by flow cytometry who were chosen for sequencing. Blood came from patients not yet given any therapy. Sequencing was carried out using sorted CD4+, CD8+, or CD8+CD57+ T cells (not recorded which) from PBMCs. The chain employs TRBV9 and TRBJ1-1; weak D call: TRBD1 (5 bases). The TCR comes from a human donor with aplastic anemia. Here the CDR3 reads CASSVGTGCYAESFF. The CDR3 DNA follows: TGTGCCAGCAGCGTAGGCACAGGATGCTACGCTGAGTCTTTCTTT.